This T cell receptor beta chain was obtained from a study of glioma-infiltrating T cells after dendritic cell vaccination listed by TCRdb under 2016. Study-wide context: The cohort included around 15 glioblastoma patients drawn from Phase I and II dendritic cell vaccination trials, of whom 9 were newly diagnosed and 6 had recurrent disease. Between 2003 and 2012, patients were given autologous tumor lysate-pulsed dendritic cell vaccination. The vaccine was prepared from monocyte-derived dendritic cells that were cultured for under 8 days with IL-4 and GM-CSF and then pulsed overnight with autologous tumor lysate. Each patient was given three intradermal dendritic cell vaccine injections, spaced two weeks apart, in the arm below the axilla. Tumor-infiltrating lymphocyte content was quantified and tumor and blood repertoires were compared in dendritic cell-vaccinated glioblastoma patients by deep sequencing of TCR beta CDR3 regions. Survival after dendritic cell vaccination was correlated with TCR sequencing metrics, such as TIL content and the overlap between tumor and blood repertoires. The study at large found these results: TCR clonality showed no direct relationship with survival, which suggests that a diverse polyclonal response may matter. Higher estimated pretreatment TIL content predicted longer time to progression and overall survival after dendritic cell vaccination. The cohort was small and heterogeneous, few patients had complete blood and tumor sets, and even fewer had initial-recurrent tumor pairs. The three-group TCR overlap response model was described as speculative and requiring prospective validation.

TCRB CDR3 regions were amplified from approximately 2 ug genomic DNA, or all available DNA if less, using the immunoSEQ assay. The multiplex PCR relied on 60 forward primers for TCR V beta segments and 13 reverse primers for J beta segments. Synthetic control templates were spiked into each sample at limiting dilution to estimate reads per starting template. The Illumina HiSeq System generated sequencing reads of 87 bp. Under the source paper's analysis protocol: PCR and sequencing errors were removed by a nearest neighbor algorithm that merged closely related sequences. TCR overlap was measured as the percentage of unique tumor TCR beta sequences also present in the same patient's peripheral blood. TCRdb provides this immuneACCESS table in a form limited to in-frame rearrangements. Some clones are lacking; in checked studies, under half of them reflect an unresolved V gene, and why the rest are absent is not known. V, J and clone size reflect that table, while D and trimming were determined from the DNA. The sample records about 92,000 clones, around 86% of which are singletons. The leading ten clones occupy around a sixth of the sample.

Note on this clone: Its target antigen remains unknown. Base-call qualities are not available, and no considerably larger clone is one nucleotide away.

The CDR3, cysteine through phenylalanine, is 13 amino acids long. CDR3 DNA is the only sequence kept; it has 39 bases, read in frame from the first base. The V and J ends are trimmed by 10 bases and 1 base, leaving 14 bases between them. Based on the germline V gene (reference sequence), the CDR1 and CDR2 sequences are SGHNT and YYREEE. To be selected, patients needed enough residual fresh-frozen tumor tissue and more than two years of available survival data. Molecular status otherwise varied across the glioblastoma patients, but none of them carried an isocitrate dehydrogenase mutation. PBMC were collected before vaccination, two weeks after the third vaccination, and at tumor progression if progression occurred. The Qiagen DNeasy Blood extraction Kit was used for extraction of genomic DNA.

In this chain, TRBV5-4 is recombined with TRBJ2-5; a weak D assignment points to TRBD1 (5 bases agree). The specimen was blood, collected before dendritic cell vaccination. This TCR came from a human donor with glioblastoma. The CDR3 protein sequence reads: CACQTGAQETQYF. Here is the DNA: TGTGCCTGCCAGACTGGGGCCCAAGAGACCCAGTACTTC.